What follows are 18 T cell receptor beta chains derived from one specimen sequenced in a study of EBV T-cell therapy then PD-1 blockade in nasopharyngeal carcinoma. These receptors have no known antigen. The table came from immunoSEQ multiplex PCR; TCRdb's copy has only in-frame clones and leaves some out. The repertoire holds 20,000 or so clones, roughly four fifths seen once, with 30% to 35% in the top ten. Time point here: 266 days after commencement of treatment, after nivolumab therapy. As for treatment: AdE1-LMPpoly-expanded autologous EBV-specific T-cell therapy followed by anti-PD-1 nivolumab. The sequencing here drew on CD8+ T cells from blood, taken around day 270 from a patient whose treatment included autologous EBV-specific T cells and nivolumab. The receptors come from a man aged 40-49 years with nasopharyngeal carcinoma.

This rearrangement joins TRBV7-9 to TRBJ2-3, with 10 bases that match TRBD1. This CDR3 comprises 15 residues. Germline assignment: CDR1 SEHNR and CDR2 FQNEAQ (reference sequence). V shed 5 bases, J shed 6 bases, and the junction held 8 bases outside the gene matches. Written as DNA, the CDR3 is TGTGCCAGCAGCCCGGGGGACAGGGGTACCGATACGCAGTATTTT. This codes for CASSPGDRGTDTQYF. Full variable domain (rest looked up from reference TRBV7-9 and TRBJ2-3): DTGVSQNPRHKITKRGQNVTFRCDPISEHNRLYWYRQTLGQGPEFLTYFQNEAQLEKSRLLSDRFSAERPKGSFSTLEIQRTEQGDSAMYLCASSPGDRGTDTQYFGPGTRLTVL.

The chain employs TRBV14 and TRBJ1-5; no definite D call. Germline V gives CDR1 SGHDN, CDR2 FVKESK. CDR3 length: 12 amino acids. Trimming took 3 bases from V and 4 from J, leaving 4 bases between them. This CDR3 is CASSQENQPQHF. The CDR3 nucleotides are TGTGCCAGCAGCCAGGAAAATCAGCCCCAGCATTTT.

This clone was recorded once. The gene calls are TRBV10-3 and TRBJ2-2; D gene unclear. This CDR3 has 12 residues. Germline V CDR1 and CDR2: ENHRY, SYGVKD. Trimming removed 6 bases at V and 4 bases at J, with 6 bases between. The CDR3 spells CAIRPATGELFF. In DNA form, the CDR3 reads TGTGCCATCAGACCGGCCACCGGGGAGCTGTTTTTT.

This clone is classed as medium-sized. The chain has TRBV5-1 and TRBJ1-2, with 11 bases fitting TRBD1. Germline lookup yields CDR1 SGHRS and CDR2 YFSETQ. CDR3 length: 15 amino acids. Trimming took 3 bases from V and 6 from J; bases not matched to a gene: 7. CDR3 coding DNA: TGCGCCAGCAGCTGGACCGGGACAGGGGGTGATGGCTACACCTTC. It codes for CASSWTGTGGDGYTF.

This sequence joins TRBV5-4 and TRBJ1-3; a weak D match, TRBD1 (5 bases). V was pared by 1 base and J by 4 bases, with 9 bases between. The CDR3 extends over 14 amino acids. Germline V gene sequence: CDR1 SGHNT, CDR2 YYREEE (reference sequence). CDR3 coding DNA: TGTGCCAGCAGCTTGAGTGGGGCGGGAAACACCATATATTTT. Amino acids: CASSLSGAGNTIYF.

The V and J genes are TRBV27 and TRBJ2-2; D might be TRBD1 (6 bases). The V gene lost 6 bases and the J gene lost 3 bases, with 14 bases spanning the gap. The CDR3 runs 15 residues. Germline assignment: CDR1 MNHEY and CDR2 SMNVEV (reference sequence). The CDR3 coding sequence is TGTGCCAGCAGGCTCCGAGGACAGTACACCGGGGAGCTGTTTTTT. Its protein is CASRLRGQYTGELFF.

The chain links TRBV27 to TRBJ1-5, with D tentatively TRBD1 (6 bases). CDR1 is MNHEY and CDR2 is SMNVEV in the germline V gene (reference sequence). The V gene lost 7 bases and the J gene lost 4 bases, with 14 bases spanning the gap. The CDR3 contains 14 residues. The CDR3, as DNA: TGTGCCAGCAATGAGGGGGGTCATAATCAGCCCCAGCATTTT. Protein sequence: CASNEGGHNQPQHF.

The chain has TRBV2 and TRBJ1-2, with D unresolved. Deletions cut 3 bases from V and 0 bases from J, with 8 bases between. Germline CDR1 and CDR2: SNHLY and FYNNEI. This CDR3 contains 14 residues. CDR3 DNA sequence: TGTGCCAGCAGTGAGGGCGGAGCTAACTATGGCTACACCTTC. This encodes CASSEGGANYGYTF.

This clone was counted a few times. The V and J genes are TRBV29-1 and TRBJ1-1; tentatively, D is TRBD1 (5 bases). Looked up from germline, CDR1 is SQVTM and CDR2 is ANQGSEA. The CDR3 length is 12 residues. Deletions cut 7 bases from V and 4 bases from J, with 13 bases between. This CDR3 is CSAFREGTEAFF. The CDR3 region has the DNA TGCAGCGCCTTCAGGGAAGGCACTGAAGCTTTCTTT.

The CDR3 region is CASGVLNEQFF. DNA of the CDR3: TGTGCCAGCGGGGTCCTCAATGAGCAGTTCTTC. The V call is TRBV7-9, the J call TRBJ2-1; no clear D gene. Germline loops: CDR1 SEHNR, CDR2 FQNEAQ (reference sequence). V gave up 8 bases and J gave up 6 bases, with 8 bases separating them. The CDR3 has 11 residues.

This clone turned up a few times. This chain connects TRBV6-5 to TRBJ1-1; no clear D gene. Germline V gene data show CDR1 as MNHEY and CDR2 as SVGAGI. The CDR3 covers 12 residues. V was trimmed by 5 bases and J by 1 base, leaving 5 bases between them. The CDR3 spells CASSIENTEAFF. As DNA, the CDR3 is TGTGCCAGCAGTATAGAGAACACTGAAGCTTTCTTT.

The CDR3 region has the DNA TGTGCCAGCAGTTCCCCGCACTACCCCTCCTACAATGAGCAGTTCTTC. As protein: CASSSPHYPSYNEQFF. This chain links TRBV27 with TRBJ2-1; D gene ambiguous. V gave up 4 bases and J gave up 0 bases, with 13 bases separating them. The CDR3 loop spans 16 amino acids. Germline CDR1 reads MNHEY; CDR2 reads SMNVEV (reference sequence).

This chain connects TRBV2 to TRBJ2-7, with 7 positions matching TRBD2. The V gene's germline CDR1 is SNHLY and CDR2 FYNNEI. Losses at the gene ends were 5 bases for V and 2 bases for J; bases not matched to a gene: 21. This CDR3 has 19 residues. The CDR3 DNA is TGTGCCAGCAGTTCTTTGAGCGGGGACCTTCCCCGAAACCCCTACGAGCAGTACTTC. Translation: CASSSLSGDLPRNPYEQYF.

The chain couples TRBV7-9 to TRBJ2-7; no clear D gene. Germline CDR1 SEHNR, CDR2 FQNEAQ (reference sequence). The CDR3 is made up of 13 amino acids. V lost 2 bases, J lost 1 base, and 6 bases lay in between. The CDR3 DNA sequence: TGTGCCAGCAGCTTAATGGGGTCCTACGAGCAGTACTTC. This translates into CASSLMGSYEQYF.

The V gene is TRBV6-2 or TRBV6-3, the J gene TRBJ2-7, with D perhaps matching TRBD2 (6 bases). The length of the CDR3 is 13 residues. Germline V lookup: CDR1 MNHEY, CDR2 SVGEGT. V lost 2 bases and J 5 bases, leaving 10 bases between the germline ends. The CDR3 sequence: CASSYRGVNEQYF. As DNA, the CDR3 is TGTGCCAGCAGTTACCGCGGGGTAAACGAGCAGTACTTC.

This rearrangement joins TRBV5-8 to TRBJ2-1; 8 bases align to TRBD2. Germline V gives CDR1 SGHTS, CDR2 YDEGEE. The CDR3 is 14 residues long. V shed 3 bases and J 4 bases; nucleotides not matched to a gene: 3. The CDR3 protein is CASSYSGVYNEQFF. The CDR3 DNA is TGTGCCAGCAGCTATAGCGGGGTTTACAATGAGCAGTTCTTC.

CDR3 nucleotides: TGTGCCAGCAGTTTAGGGGCAGGTTCCTCCTACAATGAGCAGTTCTTC. Encoded protein: CASSLGAGSSYNEQFF. The chain uses TRBV27 and TRBJ2-1; possibly TRBD1 for D (5 bases). Trimming removed 2 bases from V and 0 bases from J, with 11 bases in between. The CDR3 runs to 16 residues. Germline lookup yields CDR1 MNHEY and CDR2 SMNVEV (reference sequence).

This clone was counted a single time. This rearrangement joins TRBV3-1 (or the pseudogene TRBV3-2) to TRBJ1-2; no clear D. The length of the CDR3 is 14 residues. The V gene lost 0 bases and the J gene lost 4 bases, with 9 bases spanning the gap. From germline, CDR1 is LGHDT and CDR2 YNNKEL (reference sequence). This chain's CDR3 is CASSQDPPRYGYTF. The CDR3 DNA sequence: TGTGCCAGCAGCCAAGATCCCCCGCGCTATGGCTACACCTTC.